The 26 T cell receptor beta chains in this list originate from one sample, sequenced in a study of cytomegalovirus exposure and HLA in healthy donors. Generated by immunoSEQ multiplex PCR, the TCRdb table keeps only in-frame clones and is missing some. The sample includes 150,000 or so clones, 70% to 90% of them seen just once. The sample taken for sequencing was PBMCs. The receptors derive from a woman between 18 and 29 years old in good health and CMV-seropositive.

The genes are TRBV10-3 and TRBJ1-3, with D possibly matching TRBD1 (6 bases). The CDR3 has 15 residues. Germline CDR1 reads ENHRY; CDR2 reads SYGVKD. The V end lost 3 bases, the J end lost 0 bases, and 9 bases lay between the germline ends. DNA of the CDR3: TGTGCCATCAGTGATCGACAGGTCTCTGGAAACACCATATATTTT. Its protein is CAISDRQVSGNTIYF.

The chain recombines TRBV6-5 with TRBJ2-7; tentative D call: TRBD1 (6 bases). Germline CDR1 is MNHEY and CDR2 is SVGAGI. Trimming shortened V by 5 bases and J by 3 bases, and 11 bases separated the two germline ends. The CDR3 has 13 amino acids. The CDR3 bases are TGTGCCAGCAGTCGACAGGAATACTACGAGCAGTACTTC. Amino acids: CASSRQEYYEQYF.

The rearrangement joins TRBV14 to TRBJ2-7, with 10 bases lining up with TRBD2. V was clipped by 1 base and J by 6 bases; unmatched bases: 15. CDR1 SGHDN and CDR2 FVKESK come from the germline V gene. This CDR3 is built from 18 residues. In nucleotides, the CDR3 is TGTGCCAGCAGCCAAGTTAGGCGCACTAGCGGGGTCTCTGGCGAGCAGTACTTC. Translation: CASSQVRRTSGVSGEQYF.

A remark on this clone: An end of the junction does not agree with germline; a read error may underlie this. The CDR3 sequence: CASSFGQRDGYKQYF. In nucleotides, the CDR3 is TGCGCCAGCAGCTTTGGGCAGCGGGACGGCTACAAGCAGTACTTC. The chain links TRBV5-1 to TRBJ2-7; TRBD2 matches 7 bases. The germline V gene has CDR1 SGHRS and CDR2 YFSETQ. The CDR3 has 15 amino acids.

The chain couples TRBV6-1 to TRBJ2-3, with a weak D call TRBD2 (5 bases). The V and J ends lost 3 bases and 1 base respectively, with 14 bases between them. The germline CDR1 and CDR2 sequences are MNHNS and SASEGT. This CDR3 is 16 amino acids long. CDR3 in amino acids: CASSDSGVARTDTQYF. As DNA, the CDR3 is TGTGCCAGCAGTGATTCAGGAGTAGCGCGCACAGATACGCAGTATTTT.

The chain combines TRBV6-6 with TRBJ2-7, with 8 bases matching TRBD2. From germline, CDR1 is MNHNY and CDR2 SVGAGI (reference sequence). The length of the CDR3 is 13 residues. The trim removed 5 bases at V and 4 bases at J, leaving 4 bases unmatched. The CDR3 DNA follows: TGTGCCAGCAGTACGGGACTAGGTTACGAGCAGTACTTC. Translating it yields CASSTGLGYEQYF.

The rearrangement links TRBV2 to TRBJ2-5, with D uncertain. Germline CDR1 is SNHLY and CDR2 is FYNNEI. The length of the CDR3 is 12 residues. Deletions cut 8 bases from V and 2 bases from J, with 9 bases between. The CDR3 here is CASESFQETQYF. The CDR3 DNA sequence: TGTGCCAGCGAGAGTTTTCAAGAGACCCAGTACTTC. Looking up the rest from reference TRBV2 and TRBJ2-5 gives the full variable domain: EPEVTQTPSHQVTQMGQEVILRCVPISNHLYFYWYRQILGQKVEFLVSFYNNEISEKSEIFDDQFSVERPDGSNFTLKIRSTKLEDSAMYFCASESFQETQYFGPGTRLLVL.

V gene TRBV30 combines with J gene TRBJ1-1; maybe TRBD1 (5 bases). V lost 2 bases and J 5 bases, leaving 18 bases between the germline ends. Germline CDR1 GTSNPN, CDR2 SVGIG (reference sequence). CDR3 length: 15 residues. The CDR3 nucleotides read TGTGCCTGGAGTCTTCCAAACAGGAGGGAGACTGAAGCTTTCTTT. Residues: CAWSLPNRRETEAFF.

The rearrangement uses TRBV6-6 and TRBJ2-1, with 8 bases identical to TRBD2. The ends lost 0 bases at V and 4 bases at J; junction bases unmatched: 5. The CDR3 length is 16 residues. CDR1 MNHNY and CDR2 SVGAGI come from the germline V gene (reference sequence). The CDR3 bases are TGTGCCAGCAGTTACTCGACCGGGGGGGGTTACAATGAGCAGTTCTTC. It translates to CASSYSTGGGYNEQFF.

J is TRBJ1-2 and V is TRBV7-2, with TRBD1 matching over 7 bases. Trimming removed 3 bases from V and 4 bases from J; junction bases left unmatched: 11. Germline V lookup: CDR1 SGHTA, CDR2 FQGNSA. This CDR3 has 16 amino acids. The CDR3 spells CASSFGRGAIGYGYTF. CDR3 bases: TGTGCCAGCAGCTTCGGCAGGGGGGCCATCGGCTATGGCTACACCTTC.

The genes are TRBV6-6 and TRBJ2-1; no reliable D call. The ends were cut back, 0 bases at V and 2 bases at J, with 8 bases in the middle. The germline gives CDR1 MNHNY, CDR2 SVGAGI (reference sequence). The CDR3 runs 15 residues. CDR3 in amino acids: CASSYSSRTYNEQFF. CDR3 coding DNA: TGTGCCAGCAGTTACTCGAGCAGGACCTACAATGAGCAGTTCTTC.

The rearrangement uses TRBV19 and TRBJ1-2; perhaps TRBD1 as D (5 bases). CDR1 and CDR2 from the germline V gene are LNHDA and SQIVND (reference sequence). CDR3 length equals 12 residues. Trimming took 10 bases from V and 6 from J, leaving 15 bases between them. The DNA of the CDR3 is TGTGCCACCCAGACAAAAGGGGATGGCTACACCTTC. The encoded protein is CATQTKGDGYTF.

This chain uses TRBV6-1 with TRBJ2-1; D not certain. This CDR3 is built from 12 residues. Looked up from germline, CDR1 is MNHNS and CDR2 is SASEGT. Trimming took off 6 bases at V and 7 bases at J, with 10 bases between the two ends. CDR3 region: CASSLPENEQFF. The DNA for the CDR3 is TGTGCCAGCAGCCTCCCGGAGAATGAGCAGTTCTTC.

About this clone itself: Additional DNA sequences in this sample encode the identical CDR3. V usage is TRBV2 and J usage is TRBJ1-3; perhaps TRBD1 as D (6 bases). Trimming cost V 6 bases and J 0 bases, with 15 bases left between them. CDR3 size: 16 residues. CDR1 and CDR2 from the germline V gene are SNHLY and FYNNEI. The CDR3 DNA reads TGTGCCAGCAGCGACCTCGGACAGTCCTCTGGAAACACCATATATTTT. It yields the protein CASSDLGQSSGNTIYF.

The chain couples TRBV2 to TRBJ2-2; 7 nucleotides align to TRBD1. The CDR3 contains 15 residues. CDR1 SNHLY and CDR2 FYNNEI come from the germline V gene. Unmatched junction bases numbered 9, after V lost 8 bases and J lost 3 bases. The CDR3 DNA follows: TGTGCCAGCGAGAGGGGACAGTCGTACACCGGGGAGCTGTTTTTT. Its protein is CASERGQSYTGELFF.

The chain couples TRBV14 to TRBJ2-2; D unresolved. The CDR3 is 13 residues long. The germline V gene encodes CDR1 SGHDN and CDR2 FVKESK. Trimming left V 4 bases short and J 7 bases short, with 10 bases between. As DNA, the CDR3 is TGTGCCAGCAGCCCCCGGTTGCGCGGGGAGCTGTTTTTT. It is translated as CASSPRLRGELFF. Based on the CDR3 plus reference TRBV14 and TRBJ2-2, the full variable domain is EAGVTQFPSHSVIEKGQTVTLRCDPISGHDNLYWYRRVMGKEIKFLLHFVKESKQDESGMPNNRFLAERTGGTYSTLKVQPAELEDSGVYFCASSPRLRGELFFGEGSRLTVL.

This clone appeared once. This chain connects TRBV27 to TRBJ2-7; the D gene is possibly TRBD1 (6 bases). The germline V gene encodes CDR1 MNHEY and CDR2 SMNVEV (reference sequence). Trimming pared 3 bases from V and 3 bases from J, leaving 12 bases between. CDR3 size: 14 residues. CDR3 residues: CASSFSARGYEQYF. Here the CDR3 DNA reads TGTGCCAGCAGTTTCTCCGCCAGGGGCTACGAGCAGTACTTC.

The chain employs TRBV19 and TRBJ2-2; 12 nucleotides align to TRBD2. This CDR3 is built from 16 residues. The junction had 3 bases not matched to a gene; V was cut back by 7 bases and J by 0 bases. Germline values: CDR1 LNHDA, CDR2 SQIVND (reference sequence). This CDR3 reads CASTGLAGSNTGELFF. The DNA of the CDR3 is TGTGCCAGTACTGGACTAGCGGGGTCGAACACCGGGGAGCTGTTTTTT.

The rearrangement links TRBV2 to TRBJ2-7; TRBD2 matches at 8 bases. The CDR3 is 14 residues long. From germline, CDR1 is SNHLY and CDR2 FYNNEI. V shed 7 bases, J shed 3 bases, and the junction held 8 bases outside the gene matches. The CDR3 protein is CASTPERELYEQYF. The DNA for the CDR3 is TGTGCCAGCACGCCGGAGCGGGAGCTCTACGAGCAGTACTTC. The variable domain in full, with the rest retrieved from reference TRBV2 and TRBJ2-7, is EPEVTQTPSHQVTQMGQEVILRCVPISNHLYFYWYRQILGQKVEFLVSFYNNEISEKSEIFDDQFSVERPDGSNFTLKIRSTKLEDSAMYFCASTPERELYEQYFGPGTRLTVT.

There are a few counts of this clone. The V and J genes are TRBV7-9 and TRBJ2-5, with TRBD2 matching over 7 bases. Germline lookup yields CDR1 SEHNR and CDR2 FQNEAQ (reference sequence). The CDR3 has 15 amino acids. V trimming: 4 bases; J trimming: 5 bases; junction bases outside the gene matches: 10. The CDR3 protein is CASSWIAGSGETQYF. The CDR3 DNA reads TGTGCCAGCAGCTGGATAGCGGGTAGCGGCGAGACCCAGTACTTC.

The chain's CDR3 is CASAESKNYGYTF. The CDR3 region has the DNA TGTGCCAGCGCCGAGTCGAAGAACTATGGCTACACCTTC. The gene calls are TRBV28 and TRBJ1-2, with D hard to call. The CDR3 loop spans 13 amino acids. The germline gives CDR1 MDHEN, CDR2 SYDVKM. V was pared by 8 bases and J by 2 bases, with 12 bases between.

This clone appeared once. Here the CDR3 reads CASSPTSGRAYNEQFF. CDR3 in DNA: TGCGCCAGCAGCCCGACTAGCGGGAGGGCCTACAATGAGCAGTTCTTC. V gene TRBV4-1 combines with J gene TRBJ2-1; TRBD2 matches at 14 bases. This CDR3 is 16 amino acids long. CDR1 MGHRA and CDR2 YSYEKL come from the germline V gene. V lost 4 bases, J lost 2 bases, and 1 base stayed unmatched.

J is TRBJ1-1 and V is TRBV28; D remains ambiguous. Trimming took 6 bases from V and 0 from J, leaving 8 bases between them. Germline values: CDR1 MDHEN, CDR2 SYDVKM. The CDR3 totals 13 residues. The CDR3 DNA reads TGTGCCAGCAGCGGTGGAGTGAACACTGAAGCTTTCTTT. Encoded protein: CASSGGVNTEAFF.

V is TRBV5-1 and J is TRBJ2-2, with 10 positions matching TRBD2. The V gene end was trimmed by 3 bases and the J gene end by 1 base; junction bases not matched to a gene: 12. The CDR3 extends over 19 amino acids. The germline CDR1 and CDR2 sequences are SGHRS and YFSETQ. The CDR3 sequence is CASSSPGLASRMNTGELFF. The DNA for the CDR3 is TGCGCCAGCAGCTCTCCGGGACTAGCGAGTAGAATGAACACCGGGGAGCTGTTTTTT. The complete variable domain, with remaining parts taken from reference TRBV5-1 and TRBJ2-2, reads KAGVTQTPRYLIKTRGQQVTLSCSPISGHRSVSWYQQTPGQGLQFLFEYFSETQRNKGNFPGRFSGRQFSNSRSEMNVSTLELGDSALYLCASSSPGLASRMNTGELFFGEGSRLTVL.

V gene TRBV25-1 combines with J gene TRBJ2-1, with 7 bases matching TRBD2. Germline lookup yields CDR1 MGHDK and CDR2 SYGVNS. The CDR3 covers 15 residues. Losses at the gene ends were 3 bases for V and 5 bases for J; bases not matched to a gene: 7. DNA of the CDR3: TGTGCCAGCAGTGAGCACCGCGGGAGCGACAATGAGCAGTTCTTC. Its translation: CASSEHRGSDNEQFF.

The gene calls are TRBV6-1 and TRBJ2-7, with TRBD2 matching 7 bases. This CDR3 has 11 amino acids. J was trimmed by 12 bases and V by 3 bases; bases with no gene match: 5. Germline CDR1 and CDR2: MNHNS and SASEGT. The CDR3 region is CASSETQRGYF. DNA of the CDR3: TGTGCCAGCAGTGAGACACAGCGGGGGTACTTC.